This T cell receptor (beta chain) is drawn from a study of identical twins. Study observations and caveats: Part of the zero-insertion signal could reflect confounding by invariant MAIT and iNKT cells.

TCRdb ran MiXCR on the 5' RACE reads and lists one entry per CDR3 protein. There are around 960,000 distinct CDR3 sequences in the sample; 9% to 15% occur only once, and around 1.5% lies in the top ten. The CDR3 consists of 11 residues. The V end was cut by 4 bases, the J end by 5 bases, with 5 bases between. This clonotype was observed at least ten times. As yet, its antigen is unknown. The same sample was also used in a study of yellow fever vaccine responses in identical twins.

V usage is TRBV12-3 or TRBV12-4 and J usage is TRBJ2-5, with D possibly TRBD2 on 5 matching bases. Sequenced material: PBMCs. The TCR comes from a woman aged 18-29 years in good health. The CDR3: CASSSGETQYF. Here the CDR3 DNA reads TGTGCCAGCAGTTCGGGGGAGACCCAGTACTTC.